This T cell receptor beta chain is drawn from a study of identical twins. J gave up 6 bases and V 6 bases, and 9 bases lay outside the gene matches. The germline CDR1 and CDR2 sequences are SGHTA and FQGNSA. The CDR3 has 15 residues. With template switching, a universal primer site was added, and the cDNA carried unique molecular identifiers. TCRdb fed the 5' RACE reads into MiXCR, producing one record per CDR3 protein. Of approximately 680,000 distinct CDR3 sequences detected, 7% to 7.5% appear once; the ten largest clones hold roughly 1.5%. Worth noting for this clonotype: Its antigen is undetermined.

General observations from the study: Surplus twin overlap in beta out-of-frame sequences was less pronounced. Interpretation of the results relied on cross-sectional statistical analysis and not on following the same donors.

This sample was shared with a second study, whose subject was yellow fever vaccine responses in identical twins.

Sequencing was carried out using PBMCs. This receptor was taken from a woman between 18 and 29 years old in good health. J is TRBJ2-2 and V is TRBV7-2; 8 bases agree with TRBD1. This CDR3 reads CASSSSDRVAGELFF. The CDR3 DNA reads TGTGCCAGCAGTTCCTCGGACAGGGTTGCCGGGGAGCTGTTTTTT.